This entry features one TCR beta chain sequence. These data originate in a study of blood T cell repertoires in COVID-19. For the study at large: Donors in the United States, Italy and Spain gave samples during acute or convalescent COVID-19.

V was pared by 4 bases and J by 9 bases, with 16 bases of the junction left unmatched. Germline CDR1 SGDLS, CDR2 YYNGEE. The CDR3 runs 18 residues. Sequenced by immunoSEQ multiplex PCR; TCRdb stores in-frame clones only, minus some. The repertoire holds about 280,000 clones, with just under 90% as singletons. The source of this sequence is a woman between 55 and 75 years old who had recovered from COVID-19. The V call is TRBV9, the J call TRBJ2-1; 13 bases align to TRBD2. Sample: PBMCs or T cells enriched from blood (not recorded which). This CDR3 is CASSSSKGTSGTRGEQFF. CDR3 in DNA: TGTGCCAGCAGCTCAAGTAAAGGGACTAGCGGGACTCGGGGTGAGCAGTTCTTC.